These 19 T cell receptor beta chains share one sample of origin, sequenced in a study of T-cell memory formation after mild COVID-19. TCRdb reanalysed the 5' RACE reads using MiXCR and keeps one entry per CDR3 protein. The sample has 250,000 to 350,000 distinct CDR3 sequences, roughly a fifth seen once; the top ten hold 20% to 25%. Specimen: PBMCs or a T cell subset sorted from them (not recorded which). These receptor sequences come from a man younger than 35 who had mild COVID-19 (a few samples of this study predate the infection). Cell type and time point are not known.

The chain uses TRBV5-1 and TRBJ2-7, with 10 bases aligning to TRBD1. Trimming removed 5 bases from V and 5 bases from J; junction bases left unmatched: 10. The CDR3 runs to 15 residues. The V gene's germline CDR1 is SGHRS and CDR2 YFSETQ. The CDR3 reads CASRPTGQGVDEQYF. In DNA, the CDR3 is TGCGCCAGCAGGCCGACCGGACAGGGGGTAGACGAGCAGTACTTC.

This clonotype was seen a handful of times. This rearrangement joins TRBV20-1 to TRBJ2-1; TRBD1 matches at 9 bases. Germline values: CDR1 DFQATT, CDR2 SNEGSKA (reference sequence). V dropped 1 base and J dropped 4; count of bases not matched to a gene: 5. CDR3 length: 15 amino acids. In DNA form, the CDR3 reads TGCAGTGCTAGAGCGCTGGACAGGGGATACAATGAGCAGTTCTTC. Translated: CSARALDRGYNEQFF.

CDR3 protein: CASSYSTRVNTEAFF. The CDR3 DNA is TGTGCCAGCAGTTACTCGACCCGGGTGAACACTGAAGCTTTCTTT. The V gene is TRBV6-5, the J gene TRBJ1-1; D unresolved. This CDR3 is built from 15 residues. Germline-derived CDR1 and CDR2 are MNHEY and SVGAGI. The V end was cut by 0 bases, the J end by 0 bases, with 8 bases between.

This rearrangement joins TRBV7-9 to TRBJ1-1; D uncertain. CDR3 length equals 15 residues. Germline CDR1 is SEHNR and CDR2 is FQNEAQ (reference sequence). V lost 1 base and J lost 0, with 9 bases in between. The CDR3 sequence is CASSLGGNMNTEAFF. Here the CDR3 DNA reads TGTGCCAGCAGCTTAGGAGGGAATATGAACACTGAAGCTTTCTTT.

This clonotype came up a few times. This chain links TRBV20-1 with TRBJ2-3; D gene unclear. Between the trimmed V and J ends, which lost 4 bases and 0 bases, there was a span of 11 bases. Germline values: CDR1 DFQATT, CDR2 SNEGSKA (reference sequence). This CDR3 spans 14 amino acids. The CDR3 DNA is TGCAGTGCTAAAGCCCTACATAGCACAGATACGCAGTATTTT. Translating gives CSAKALHSTDTQYF.

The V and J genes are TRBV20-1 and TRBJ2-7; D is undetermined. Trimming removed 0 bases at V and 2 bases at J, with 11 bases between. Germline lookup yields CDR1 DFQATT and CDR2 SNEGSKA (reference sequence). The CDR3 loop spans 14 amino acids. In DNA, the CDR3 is TGCAGTGCTAGAGATCTGCAGGTTCCCTACGAGCAGTACGTC. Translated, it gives CSARDLQVPYEQYV.

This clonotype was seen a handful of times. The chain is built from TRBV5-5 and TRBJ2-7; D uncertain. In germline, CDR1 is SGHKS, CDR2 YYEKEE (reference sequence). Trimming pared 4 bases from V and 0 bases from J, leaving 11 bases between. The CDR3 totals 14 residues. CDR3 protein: CASSPTDYSYEQYF. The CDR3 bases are TGTGCCAGCAGCCCGACTGATTACTCCTACGAGCAGTACTTC.

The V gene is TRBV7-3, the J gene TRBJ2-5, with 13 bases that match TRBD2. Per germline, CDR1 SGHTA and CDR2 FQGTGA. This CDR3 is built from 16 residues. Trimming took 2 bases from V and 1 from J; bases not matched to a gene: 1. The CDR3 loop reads CASSLGLAGVQETQYF. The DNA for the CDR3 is TGTGCCAGCAGCTTAGGACTAGCGGGGGTCCAAGAGACCCAGTACTTC.

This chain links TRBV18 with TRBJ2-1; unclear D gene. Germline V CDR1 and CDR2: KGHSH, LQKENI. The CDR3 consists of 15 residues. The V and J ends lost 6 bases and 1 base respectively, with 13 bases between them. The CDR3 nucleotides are TGTGCCAGCTCCATAAACAGTGGGTCCTACAATGAGCAGTTCTTC. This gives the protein CASSINSGSYNEQFF.

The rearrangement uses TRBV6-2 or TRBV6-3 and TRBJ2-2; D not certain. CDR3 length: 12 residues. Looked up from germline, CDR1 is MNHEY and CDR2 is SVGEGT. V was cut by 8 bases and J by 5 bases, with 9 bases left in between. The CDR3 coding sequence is TGTGCCAGCTTCGTAGGGACCGGGGAGCTGTTTTTT. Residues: CASFVGTGELFF.

CDR3 in DNA: TGTGCCAGCAGTGAATGGCAGGAAGAGACCCAGTACTTC. Translated, it gives CASSEWQEETQYF. The V and J genes are TRBV25-1 and TRBJ2-5; D unclear. The ends were cut back, 1 base at V and 3 bases at J, with 6 bases in the middle. The CDR3 runs to 13 residues. The V gene's germline CDR1 is MGHDK and CDR2 SYGVNS.

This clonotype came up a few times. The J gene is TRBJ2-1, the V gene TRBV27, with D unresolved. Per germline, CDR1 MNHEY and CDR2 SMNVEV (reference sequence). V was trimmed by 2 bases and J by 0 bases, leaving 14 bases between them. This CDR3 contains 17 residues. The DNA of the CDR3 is TGTGCCAGCAGTTTAGTTTCGATACCGAGCTCCTACAATGAGCAGTTCTTC. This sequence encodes CASSLVSIPSSYNEQFF.

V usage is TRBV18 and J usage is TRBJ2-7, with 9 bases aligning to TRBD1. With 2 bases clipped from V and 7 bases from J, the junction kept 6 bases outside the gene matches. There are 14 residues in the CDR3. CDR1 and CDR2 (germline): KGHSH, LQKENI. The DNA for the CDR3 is TGTGCCAGCTCACCAGGGACAGGGCTTCGGGAGCAGTACGTC. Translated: CASSPGTGLREQYV.

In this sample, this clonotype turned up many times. DNA for the CDR3: TGCAGTGCCCCCGGGACAGGGGGTGAAAAACTGTTTTTT. Translation gives CSAPGTGGEKLFF. V and J are TRBV20-1 and TRBJ1-4; 11 bases are a match to TRBD1. The CDR3 length is 13 residues. Unmatched junction bases numbered 4, after V lost 6 bases and J lost 7 bases. Per the germline V gene, CDR1 is DFQATT and CDR2 is SNEGSKA (reference sequence).

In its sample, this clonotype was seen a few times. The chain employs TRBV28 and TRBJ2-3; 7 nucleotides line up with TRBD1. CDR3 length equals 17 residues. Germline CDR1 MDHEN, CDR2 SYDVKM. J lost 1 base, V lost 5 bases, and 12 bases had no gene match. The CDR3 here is CASSPPDGTVGTDTQYF. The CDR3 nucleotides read TGTGCCAGCAGTCCGCCTGACGGGACAGTGGGCACAGATACGCAGTATTTT.

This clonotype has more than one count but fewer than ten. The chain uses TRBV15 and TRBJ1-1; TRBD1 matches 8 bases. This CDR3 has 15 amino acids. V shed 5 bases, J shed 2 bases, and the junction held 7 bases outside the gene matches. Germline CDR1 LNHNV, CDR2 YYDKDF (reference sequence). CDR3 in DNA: TGTGCCACCAGCCCCCTGACAGGGGTCAACACTGAAGCTTTCTTT. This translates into CATSPLTGVNTEAFF.

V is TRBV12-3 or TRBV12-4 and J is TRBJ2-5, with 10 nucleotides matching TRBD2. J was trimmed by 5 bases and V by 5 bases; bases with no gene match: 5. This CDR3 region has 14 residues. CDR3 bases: TGTGCCAGCAGTCAAAGCGGGGGGGCGGAGACCCAGTACTTC. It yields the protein CASSQSGGAETQYF.

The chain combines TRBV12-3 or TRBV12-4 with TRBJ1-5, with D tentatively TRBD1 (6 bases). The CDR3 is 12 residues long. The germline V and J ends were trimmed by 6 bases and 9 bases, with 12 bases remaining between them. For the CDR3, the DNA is TGTGCCAGCAGGTCAGGGGTCCGGCCCCAGCATTTT. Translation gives CASRSGVRPQHF.

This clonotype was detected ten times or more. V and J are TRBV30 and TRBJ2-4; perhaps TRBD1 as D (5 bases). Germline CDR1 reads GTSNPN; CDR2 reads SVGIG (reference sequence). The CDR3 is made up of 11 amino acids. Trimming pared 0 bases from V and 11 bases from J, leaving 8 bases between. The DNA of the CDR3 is TGTGCCTGGAGTGTCGGACAAGTTCAGTACTTC. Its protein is CAWSVGQVQYF.